This is a list of T cell receptor beta chains from one sample in a study of cytomegalovirus exposure and HLA in healthy donors. TCRdb's copy holds only in-frame clones and misses some; the assay was immunoSEQ multiplex PCR. The profile covers about 150,000 clones, with about two thirds appearing a single time and 4.2% taken by the ten largest. Sequencing used PBMCs. The receptors here all came from a man over 45 in good health and CMV-seropositive. Both conserved end residues are part of each CDR3. The D gene is left open where the match is weak. Clone size is not always given. Where it is, it says once, few, many or a class for expanded clones.

CDR3 length | clone size | J gene | D gene | V gene | CDR3 protein | CDR3 DNA
16 | few | TRBJ1-6 | TRBD1 | TRBV6-6 | CASRDDRAGGYSPLHF | TGTGCCAGCAGGGACGACAGGGCGGGGGGGTATTCACCCCTCCACTTT
13 | NA | TRBJ2-7 | TRBD2 | TRBV29-1 | CSVGTSGFYEQYF | TGCAGCGTTGGGACTAGCGGGTTCTACGAGCAGTACTTC
13 | NA | TRBJ1-6 | NA | TRBV6-1 | CASSEGGGWTLHF | TGTGCCAGCAGTGAAGGAGGGGGATGGACCCTCCACTTT
16 | NA | TRBJ2-7 | TRBD2 | TRBV9 | CASSRDPGLAGSEQYF | TGTGCCAGCAGCAGAGACCCGGGACTAGCGGGAAGCGAGCAGTACTTC
11 | NA | TRBJ2-5 | NA | TRBV11-3 | CASSSGETQYF | TGTGCCAGCAGCTCCGGTGAGACCCAGTACTTC
16 | NA | TRBJ1-5 | TRBD1 | TRBV6-1 | CASSDRLTGTNQPQHF | TGTGCCAGCAGTGACCGCCTGACAGGGACCAATCAGCCCCAGCATTTT
15 | once | TRBJ1-2 | NA | TRBV5-6 | CASSEGQPLRYGYTF | TGTGCCAGCAGCGAAGGACAGCCTCTTCGCTATGGCTACACCTTC
15 | NA | TRBJ1-1 | TRBD1 | TRBV5-1 | CASSLAGTGGTEAFF | TGCGCCAGCAGCTTGGCCGGGACAGGGGGAACTGAAGCTTTCTTT
15 | NA | TRBJ2-7 | TRBD1 | TRBV7-9 | CASSLDRDRVDEQYF | TGTGCCAGCAGCCTAGATCGGGACAGGGTTGACGAGCAGTACTTC
14 | NA | TRBJ1-1 | TRBD1 | TRBV5-1 | CASSSGQGRTEAFF | TGCGCCAGCAGCTCCGGACAGGGGAGGACTGAAGCTTTCTTT
15 | NA | TRBJ1-5 | NA | TRBV12-5 | CASDLDQQTRRPQHF | TGTGCTAGTGACTTGGATCAGCAGACCCGGAGGCCCCAGCATTTT
17 | NA | TRBJ2-6 | NA | TRBV4-2 | CASSQDLTPSGANVLTF | TGTGCCAGCAGCCAAGATCTGACTCCCTCTGGGGCCAACGTCCTGACTTTC
16 | NA | TRBJ2-7 | TRBD1 | TRBV7-6 | CASSQTGGLPTYEQYF | TGTGCCAGCAGCCAGACAGGGGGTCTACCAACCTACGAGCAGTACTTC
12 | NA | TRBJ1-2 | NA | TRBV5-1 | CASSLDRDGYTF | TGCGCCAGCAGCTTGGACAGGGATGGCTACACCTTC
18 | NA | TRBJ1-1 | TRBD1 | TRBV7-2 | CASSLLGQGFNWNTEAFF | TGTGCCAGCAGCCTCCTTGGACAGGGATTTAATTGGAACACTGAAGCTTTCTTT
15 | NA | TRBJ2-7 | TRBD2 | TRBV5-1 | CASSWTSGSSYEQYF | TGCGCCAGCAGCTGGACTAGCGGGAGCTCCTACGAGCAGTACTTC
14 | NA | TRBJ1-2 | TRBD1 | TRBV5-4 | CASSGGQGLNGYTF | TGTGCCAGCAGCGGAGGACAGGGCTTGAATGGCTACACCTTC
14 | NA | TRBJ2-7 | TRBD1 | TRBV5-1 | CASSPDRGRVGFHF | TGCGCCAGCAGCCCGGACAGGGGGCGTGTAGGCTTCCACTTC
13 | NA | TRBJ2-1 | NA | TRBV7-9 | CASRPGTLNEQFF | TGTGCCAGCAGGCCCGGGACACTCAATGAGCAGTTCTTC
16 | NA | TRBJ2-3 | NA | TRBV27 | CASSTVRTEGTDTQYF | TGTGCCAGCTCAACCGTAAGGACAGAGGGCACAGATACGCAGTATTTT
16 | few | TRBJ2-7 | TRBD2 | TRBV5-1 | CASMREGPPSSYEQYF | TGCGCCAGCATGAGGGAGGGGCCCCCAAGCTCCTACGAGCAGTACTTC
13 | NA | TRBJ2-7 | TRBD1 | TRBV4-3 | CASSQETGAEQYF | TGCGCCAGCAGCCAAGAGACAGGGGCCGAGCAGTACTTC
17 | few | TRBJ2-3 | TRBD2 | TRBV14 | CASSPHLAGVFTDTQYF | TGTGCCAGCAGCCCCCACCTAGCGGGAGTATTCACAGATACGCAGTATTTT
19 | NA | TRBJ2-1 | TRBD1 | TRBV14 | CASSQDLGTGGARRNEQFF | TGTGCCAGCAGCCAAGATTTAGGGACAGGGGGCGCCAGAAGGAATGAGCAGTTCTTC
16 | NA | TRBJ1-2 | TRBD1 | TRBV27 | CASSFLGQTYNYGYTF | TGTGCCAGCAGCTTCCTGGGACAGACCTATAACTATGGCTACACCTTC
16 | NA | TRBJ1-4 | NA | TRBV4-3 | CASSQAGTRTNEKLFF | TGCGCCAGCAGCCAAGCCGGGACAAGAACTAATGAAAAACTGTTTTTT
14 | few | TRBJ2-7 | TRBD2 | TRBV9 | CASSAGLAAYEQYF | TGTGCCAGCAGCGCGGGACTAGCGGCCTACGAGCAGTACTTC
14 | NA | TRBJ2-1 | TRBD1 | TRBV15 | CATSRDRGSVEQFF | TGTGCCACCAGCAGGGACAGGGGGTCAGTGGAGCAGTTCTTC
13 | NA | TRBJ1-5 | NA | TRBV19 | CASSGQVQQPQHF | TGTGCCAGTAGTGGGCAAGTCCAACAGCCCCAGCATTTT
13 | NA | TRBJ2-5 | TRBD2 | TRBV29-1 | CSVDKTSGETQYF | TGCAGCGTTGACAAGACTAGCGGGGAGACCCAGTACTTC
15 | NA | TRBJ2-1 | TRBD1 | TRBV5-1 | CASSTGTVLYNEQFF | TGCGCCAGCAGCACCGGGACAGTCTTATACAATGAGCAGTTCTTC
18 | NA | TRBJ2-5 | TRBD2 | TRBV7-8 | CASSLGTSGYSLGETQYF | TGTGCCAGCAGCTTAGGAACTAGCGGATACTCCTTAGGAGAGACCCAGTACTTC
14 | NA | TRBJ2-7 | NA | TRBV7-9 | CASSSDSQFYEQYF | TGTGCCAGCAGCTCGGACTCCCAGTTCTACGAGCAGTACTTC
13 | NA | TRBJ1-1 | NA | TRBV7-6 | CASSLDRNTEAFF | TGTGCCAGCAGCTTAGATAGGAACACTGAAGCTTTCTTT
13 | NA | TRBJ1-5 | TRBD1 | TRBV18 | CASSPGQNQPQHF | TGTGCCAGCTCACCGGGACAGAATCAGCCCCAGCATTTT
14 | NA | TRBJ1-2 | TRBD1 | TRBV6-1 | CASGTGPNLDGYTF | TGTGCCAGCGGGACAGGGCCTAATTTGGATGGCTACACCTTC
16 | NA | TRBJ1-5 | NA | TRBV19 | CASSHLQGLGNQPQHF | TGTGCCAGTAGTCACTTACAGGGCCTGGGCAATCAGCCCCAGCATTTT
14 | NA | TRBJ1-1 | NA | TRBV5-1 | CASSPFTVNAEAFF | TGCGCCAGCAGCCCCTTCACAGTGAACGCTGAAGCTTTCTTT
14 | few | TRBJ1-4 | TRBD1 | TRBV5-1 | CASRLGTGDEKLFF | TGCGCCAGCAGACTCGGGACAGGGGATGAAAAACTGTTTTTT
13 | NA | TRBJ1-1 | NA | TRBV6-4 | CASSATLFTEAFF | TGTGCCAGCAGTGCGACACTTTTCACTGAAGCTTTCTTT
13 | NA | TRBJ1-1 | NA | TRBV6-6 | CASSYSDRTEAFF | TGTGCCAGCAGTTACTCGGACAGAACAGAAGCTTTCTTT
15 | NA | TRBJ1-1 | TRBD1 | TRBV4-1 | CASSQATGMNTEAFF | TGCGCCAGCAGCCAAGCGACAGGGATGAACACTGAAGCTTTCTTT
18 | NA | TRBJ2-7 | NA | TRBV6-1 | CASSEALPVPSATYEQYF | TGTGCCAGCAGTGAAGCGCTTCCCGTTCCTAGCGCAACCTACGAGCAGTACTTC
12 | NA | TRBJ2-1 | NA | TRBV5-4 | CASSPEGRTQFF | TGTGCCAGCAGCCCCGAAGGGAGGACACAGTTCTTC
15 | NA | TRBJ2-7 | TRBD2 | TRBV7-2 | CASSYLAGGFHEQYF | TGTGCCAGCAGCTACCTAGCGGGAGGTTTCCACGAGCAGTACTTC
14 | NA | TRBJ1-2 | NA | TRBV5-1 | CASRSGQTPMGYTF | TGCGCCAGCAGGAGTGGACAGACCCCTATGGGCTACACCTTC
15 | NA | TRBJ1-1 | TRBD1 | TRBV5-5 | CASSSQGAWNTEAFF | TGTGCCAGCAGTTCCCAGGGGGCGTGGAACACTGAAGCTTTCTTT
19 | NA | TRBJ2-1 | NA | TRBV21-1 | CASSKGGLAGGGAYNEQFF | TGTGCCAGCAGCAAAGGGGGACTAGCGGGAGGGGGGGCTTACAATGAGCAGTTCTTC
13 | few | TRBJ1-1 | NA | TRBV6-5 | CASSPRRGAEAFF | TGTGCCAGCAGTCCAAGACGAGGCGCTGAAGCTTTCTTT
13 | NA | TRBJ2-2 | NA | TRBV25-1 | CASNGQRTGELFF | TGTGCCAGCAACGGACAGAGGACCGGGGAGCTGTTTTTT
13 | NA | TRBJ2-7 | NA | TRBV5-4 | CASSRDRRYEQYF | TGTGCCAGCAGCCGAGACAGACGGTACGAGCAGTACTTC
13 | NA | TRBJ2-4 | NA | TRBV5-4 | CASSLGEANIQYF | TGTGCCAGCAGCTTGGGCGAGGCTAACATTCAGTACTTC
14 | NA | TRBJ2-5 | NA | TRBV5-4 | CASRTGMMGETQYF | TGTGCCAGCCGAACGGGGATGATGGGAGAGACCCAGTACTTC
14 | NA | TRBJ1-2 | TRBD1 | TRBV7-6 | CASSLAQGEAGYTF | TGTGCCAGCAGCTTAGCGCAGGGGGAAGCTGGCTACACCTTC
13 | few | TRBJ2-7 | NA | TRBV5-1 | CASSFEASYEQYF | TGCGCCAGCAGCTTTGAGGCCTCCTACGAGCAGTACTTC
17 | NA | TRBJ2-2 | NA | TRBV2 | CASSPDRFRLETGELFF | TGTGCCAGCAGCCCCGACAGGTTTCGATTAGAGACCGGGGAGCTGTTTTTT
14 | NA | TRBJ2-7 | TRBD2 | TRBV2 | CASRGGTPFGEQYF | TGTGCCAGCAGGGGAGGGACCCCCTTTGGGGAGCAGTACTTC
15 | once | TRBJ1-4 | NA | TRBV7-9 | CASSFAGAPNEKLFF | TGTGCCAGCAGCTTCGCGGGGGCACCTAATGAAAAACTGTTTTTT